This TCR beta chain was captured by sequencing in a study of blood T cell repertoires in COVID-19. In the study overall: Samples taken during acute and convalescent COVID-19 were collected in the United States, Italy and Spain.

Libraries were prepared by immunoSEQ multiplex PCR; TCRdb keeps only in-frame clonotypes and omits some of them. The repertoire consists of 160,000 or so clones, with roughly 83% occurring once and the leading ten covering less than 2%. This CDR3 has 17 amino acids. V lost 4 bases, J lost 0 bases, and 14 bases lay in between. CDR1 is SGDLS and CDR2 is YYNGEE in the germline V gene. Sequencing input: peripheral blood. The chain has TRBV9 and TRBJ2-6; no firm D call. The receptor's source is a human donor in a cohort sampled during active COVID-19. In DNA form, the CDR3 reads TGTGCCAGCAGCCCCCAACAATTCCTCTCTGGGGCCAACGTCCTGACTTTC. Amino acid sequence: CASSPQQFLSGANVLTF.